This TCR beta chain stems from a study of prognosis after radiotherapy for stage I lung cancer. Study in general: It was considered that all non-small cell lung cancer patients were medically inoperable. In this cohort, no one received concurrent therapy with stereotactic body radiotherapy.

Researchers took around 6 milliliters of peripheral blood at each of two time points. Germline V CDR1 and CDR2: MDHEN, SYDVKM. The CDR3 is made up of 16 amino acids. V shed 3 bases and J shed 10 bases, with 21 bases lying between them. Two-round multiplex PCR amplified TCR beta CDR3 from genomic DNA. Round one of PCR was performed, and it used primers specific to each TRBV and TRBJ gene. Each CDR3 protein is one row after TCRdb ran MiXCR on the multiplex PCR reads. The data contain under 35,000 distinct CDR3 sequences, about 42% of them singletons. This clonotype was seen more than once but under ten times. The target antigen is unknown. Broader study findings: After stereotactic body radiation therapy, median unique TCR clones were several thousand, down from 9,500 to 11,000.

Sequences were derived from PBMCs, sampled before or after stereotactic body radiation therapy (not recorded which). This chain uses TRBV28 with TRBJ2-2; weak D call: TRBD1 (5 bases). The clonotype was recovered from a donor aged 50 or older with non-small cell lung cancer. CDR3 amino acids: CASSFWTFASLEELFF. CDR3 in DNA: TGTGCCAGCAGTTTTTGGACATTCGCCTCTTTGGAGGAGCTGTTTTTT.